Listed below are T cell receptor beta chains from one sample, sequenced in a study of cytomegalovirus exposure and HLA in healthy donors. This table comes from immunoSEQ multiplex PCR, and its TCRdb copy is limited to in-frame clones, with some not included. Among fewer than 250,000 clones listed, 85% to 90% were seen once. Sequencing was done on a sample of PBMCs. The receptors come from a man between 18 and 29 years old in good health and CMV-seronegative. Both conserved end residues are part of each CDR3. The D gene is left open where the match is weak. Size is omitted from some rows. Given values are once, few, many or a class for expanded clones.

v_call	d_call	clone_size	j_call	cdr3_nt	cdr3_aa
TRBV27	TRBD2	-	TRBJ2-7	TGTGCCAGCAGACGGGAGGGCATCGGGGGCTACGAGCAGTACTTC	CASRREGIGGYEQYF
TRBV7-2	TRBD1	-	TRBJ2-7	TGTGCCAGCAGCTTTTTTGGCCGGGACAGGGGCGAGCAGTACTTC	CASSFFGRDRGEQYF
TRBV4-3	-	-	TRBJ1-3	TGCGCCAGCAGCCAAGATCCAGGGCCGGGAAACACCATATATTTT	CASSQDPGPGNTIYF
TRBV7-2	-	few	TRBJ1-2	TGTGCCAGCAGCTTCGACTATGGCTACACCTTC	CASSFDYGYTF
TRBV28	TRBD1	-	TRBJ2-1	TGTGCCAGCAGTTTATATGGACAGGGATCCTACAATGAGCAGTTCTTC	CASSLYGQGSYNEQFF
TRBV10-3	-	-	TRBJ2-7	TGTGCCATCAGTAACGGCTACGAGCAGTACTTC	CAISNGYEQYF
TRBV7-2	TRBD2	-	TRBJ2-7	TGTGCCAGCAGCCGGACTAGCGGGTCTTTCTACGAGCAGTACTTC	CASSRTSGSFYEQYF
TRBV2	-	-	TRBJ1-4	TGTGCCAGCGCGGGGATTAATGAAAAACTGTTTTTT	CASAGINEKLFF
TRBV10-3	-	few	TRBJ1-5	TGTGCCATCAGTGCCGAGGGTTTGGGCAATCAGCCCCAGCATTTT	CAISAEGLGNQPQHF
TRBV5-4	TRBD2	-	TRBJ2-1	TGTGCCAGCAGCTTATCCGGGACTAGCGGGCTATACAATGAGCAGTTCTTC	CASSLSGTSGLYNEQFF
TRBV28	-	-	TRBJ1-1	TGTGCCAGCAGCCCCCCGCTTCCGGCTGAAGCTTTCTTT	CASSPPLPAEAFF
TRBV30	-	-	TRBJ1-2	TGTGCCTGGGACTCGGGGGGCTATGGCTACACCTTC	CAWDSGGYGYTF
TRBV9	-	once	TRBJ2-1	TGTGCCAGCAGCGTGGGACTTAACAATGAGCAGTTCTTC	CASSVGLNNEQFF
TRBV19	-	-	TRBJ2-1	TGTGCCAGTAGTGTTACGAGCTCCTACAATGAGCAGTTCTTC	CASSVTSSYNEQFF
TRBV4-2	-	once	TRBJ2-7	TGTGCCAGCAGCCAAGATGAACCTCGCGTAAGCTCCTACGAGCAGTACTTC	CASSQDEPRVSSYEQYF
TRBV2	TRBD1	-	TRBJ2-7	TGTGCCAGCAGTCTGGACAGGGGCTATACCTACGAGCAGTACTTC	CASSLDRGYTYEQYF
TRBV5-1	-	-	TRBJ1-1	TGCGCCAGCAGCCCCACTGAGTGGGGGCAGTCGAACACTGAAGCTTTCTTT	CASSPTEWGQSNTEAFF
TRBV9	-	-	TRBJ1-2	TGTGCCAGCAGCGTAGGCCAGGGAAAATATGGCTACACCTTC	CASSVGQGKYGYTF
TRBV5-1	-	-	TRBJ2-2	TGCGCCAGCAGCTTGGACCCGGTGGGGGAGCTGTTTTTT	CASSLDPVGELFF
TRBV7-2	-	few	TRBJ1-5	TGTGCCAGCAGCTGGTACACCAATCAGCCCCAGCATTTT	CASSWYTNQPQHF
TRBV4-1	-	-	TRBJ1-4	TGCGCCAGCCTACCGTCTACTAATGAAAAACTGTTTTTT	CASLPSTNEKLFF
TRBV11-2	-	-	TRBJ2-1	TGTGCCAGCAGCTTAAACCCGCGGGATATTTACAATGAGCAGTTCTTC	CASSLNPRDIYNEQFF
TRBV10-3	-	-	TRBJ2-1	TGTGCCTCCGGAGGGGCGGGGTCCTACAATGAGCAGTTCTTC	CASGGAGSYNEQFF
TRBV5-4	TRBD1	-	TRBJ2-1	TGTGCCAGCGGGGGGCGTTACAGGGGGTTCGGTGAGCAGTTCTTC	CASGGRYRGFGEQFF
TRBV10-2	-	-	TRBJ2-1	TGCGCCAGCTCGGAGGGCAATGAGCAGTTCTTC	CASSEGNEQFF
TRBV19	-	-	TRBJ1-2	TGTGCCAGTTCCTACAGGAGTAACTATGGCTACACCTTC	CASSYRSNYGYTF
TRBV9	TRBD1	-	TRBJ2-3	TGTGCCAGCAGCCCCGGCAGGGACAGGGCCACAGATACGCAGTATTTT	CASSPGRDRATDTQYF
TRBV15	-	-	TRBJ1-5	TGTGCCACCAGCAGCGGTCGCGGGGGGAATCAGCCCCAGCATTTT	CATSSGRGGNQPQHF
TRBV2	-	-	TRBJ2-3	TGTGCCAGCACCTCTTTCTCAGATACGCAGTATTTT	CASTSFSDTQYF
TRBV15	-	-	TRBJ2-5	TGTGCCACCAGCAGAGCGGGAGAGACCCAGTACTTC	CATSRAGETQYF
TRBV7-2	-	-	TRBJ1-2	TGTGCCGACTTATCCGCCTATCCCTATGGCTACACCTTC	CADLSAYPYGYTF
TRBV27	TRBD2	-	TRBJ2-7	TGTGCCAGCAGTTTCCCCCCACCCATGGCGGGAGGATACGAGCAGTACTTC	CASSFPPPMAGGYEQYF
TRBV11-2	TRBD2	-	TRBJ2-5	TGTGCCAGCAGCGAGCTGACTAGCGGGGGGGAGACCCAGTACTTC	CASSELTSGGETQYF
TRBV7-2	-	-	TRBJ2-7	TGTGCCAGCTCCAGCCTACAGGGTTCCTACGAGCAGTACTTC	CASSSLQGSYEQYF
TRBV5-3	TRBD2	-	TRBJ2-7	TGTGCCAGCGCCATAGCCGCGGGACTAGTTTCCGAGCAGTACTTC	CASAIAAGLVSEQYF
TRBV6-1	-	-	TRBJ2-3	TGTGCCAGCAGTAAAGAGGGGGGGCGCAGGTCGGGCCCAGGTACGCAGTATTTT	CASSKEGGRRSGPGTQYF
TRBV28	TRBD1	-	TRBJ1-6	TGTGCCAGCAGGCCACAGGGGGACTCCTATAATTCACCCCTCCACTTT	CASRPQGDSYNSPLHF
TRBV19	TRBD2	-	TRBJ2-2	TGTGCCAGTCACCCGGGACTAGAAGTCTTCACCGGGGAGCTGTTTTTT	CASHPGLEVFTGELFF
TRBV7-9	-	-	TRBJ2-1	TGTGCCAGCAGCTTCTCTAGCTCCTACAATGAGCAGTTCTTC	CASSFSSSYNEQFF
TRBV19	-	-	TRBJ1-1	TGTGCCAGTAGTATAATGGGGGCGCGGGACACTGAAGCTTTCTTT	CASSIMGARDTEAFF
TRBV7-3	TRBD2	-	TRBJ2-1	TGTGCCAGCAGCAGACTAGCGGGACTCAAGGGCGAGCAGTTCTTC	CASSRLAGLKGEQFF
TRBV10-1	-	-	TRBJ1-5	TGCGCCAGCAACCCACTATTGGCGGGCCAGCATTTT	CASNPLLAGQHF
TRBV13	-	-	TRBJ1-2	TGTGCCAGCAGCTTATACAGTGGTGGCTATGGCTACACCTTC	CASSLYSGGYGYTF
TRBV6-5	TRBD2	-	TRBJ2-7	TGTGCCAGCAGAGGGACTAGCGGGGCCTCCGAGCAGTACTTC	CASRGTSGASEQYF
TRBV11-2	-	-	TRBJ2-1	TGTGCCAGCAGCTTAGAATTATACAATGAGCAGTTCTTC	CASSLELYNEQFF
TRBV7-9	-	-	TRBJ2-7	TGTGCCAGCAGTTTTACCGGGGGCGAGCAGTACTTC	CASSFTGGEQYF
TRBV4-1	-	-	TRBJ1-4	TGCGCCAGCAGCCCAGGTTTGAGGGCTCGTGAAAAACTGTTTTTT	CASSPGLRAREKLFF